This T cell receptor beta chain is drawn from a study of response to subunit inactivated influenza vaccine. The study, taken as a whole, reports: Authors suggested seasonal influenza vaccinations each recruit few new T cells.

One entry per CDR3 protein results from TCRdb running MiXCR on the RT-PCR reads. The data contain about 650,000 distinct CDR3 sequences, around 15% of them seen just once; the ten biggest clones take up approximately 7.6%. The CDR3 loop spans 15 amino acids. V lost 3 bases to trimming and J lost 9 bases; unmatched junction nucleotides: 9. Germline assignment: CDR1 MDHEN and CDR2 SYDVKM. On this clonotype itself: Its antigen is unidentified.

The clonotype comes from a man in his fifties who received an inactivated influenza vaccine. This rearrangement joins TRBV28 to TRBJ2-1, with 9 nucleotides matching TRBD2. Sequencing used PBMCs from blood, obtained less than 15 days before vaccination. In DNA, the CDR3 is TGTGCCAGCAGTTTGACTGGCGGGAGGGCCGTTGAGCAGTTCTTC. Protein product: CASSLTGGRAVEQFF.